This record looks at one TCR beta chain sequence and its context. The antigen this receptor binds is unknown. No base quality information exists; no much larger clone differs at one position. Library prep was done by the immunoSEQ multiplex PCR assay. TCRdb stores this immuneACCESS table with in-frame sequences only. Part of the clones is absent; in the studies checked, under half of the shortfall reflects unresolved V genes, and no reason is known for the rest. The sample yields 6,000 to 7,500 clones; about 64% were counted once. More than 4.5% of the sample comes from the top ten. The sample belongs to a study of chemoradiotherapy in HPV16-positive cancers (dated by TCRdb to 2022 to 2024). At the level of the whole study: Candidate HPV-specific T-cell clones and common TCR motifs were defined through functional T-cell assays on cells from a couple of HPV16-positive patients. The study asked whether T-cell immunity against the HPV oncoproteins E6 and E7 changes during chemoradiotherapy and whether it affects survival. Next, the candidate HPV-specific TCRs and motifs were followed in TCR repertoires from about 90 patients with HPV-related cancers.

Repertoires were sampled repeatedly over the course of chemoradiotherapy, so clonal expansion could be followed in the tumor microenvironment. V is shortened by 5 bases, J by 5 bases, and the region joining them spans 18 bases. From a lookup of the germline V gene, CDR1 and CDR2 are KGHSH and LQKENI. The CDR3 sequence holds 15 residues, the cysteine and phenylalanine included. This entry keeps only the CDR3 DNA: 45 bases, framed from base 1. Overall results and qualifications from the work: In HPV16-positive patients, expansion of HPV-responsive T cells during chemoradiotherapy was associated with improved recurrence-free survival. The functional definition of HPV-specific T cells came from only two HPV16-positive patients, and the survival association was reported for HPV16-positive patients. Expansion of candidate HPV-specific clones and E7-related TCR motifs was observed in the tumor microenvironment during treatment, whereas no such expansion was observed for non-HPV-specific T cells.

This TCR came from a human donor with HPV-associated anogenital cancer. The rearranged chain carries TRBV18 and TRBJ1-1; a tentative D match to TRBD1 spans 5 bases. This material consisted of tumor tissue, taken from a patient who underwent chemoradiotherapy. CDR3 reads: CASSSDSGGKTEAFF. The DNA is TGTGCCAGCTCATCTGACAGTGGGGGGAAAACTGAAGCTTTCTTT.